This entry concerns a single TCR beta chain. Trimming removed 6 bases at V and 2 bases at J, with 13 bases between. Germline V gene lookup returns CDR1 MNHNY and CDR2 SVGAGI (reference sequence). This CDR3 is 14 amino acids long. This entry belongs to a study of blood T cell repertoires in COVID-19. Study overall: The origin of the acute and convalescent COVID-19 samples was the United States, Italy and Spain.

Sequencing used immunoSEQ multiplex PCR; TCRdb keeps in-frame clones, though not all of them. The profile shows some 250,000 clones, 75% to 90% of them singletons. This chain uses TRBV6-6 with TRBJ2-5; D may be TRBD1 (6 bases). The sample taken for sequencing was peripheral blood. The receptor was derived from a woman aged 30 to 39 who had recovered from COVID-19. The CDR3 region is CASSTTDRQETQYF. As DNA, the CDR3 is TGTGCCAGCAGCACTACAGACAGGCAAGAGACCCAGTACTTC.